The rows below give T cell receptor beta chains drawn from one sample of a study of shared clonotypes between healthy human individuals. Clones were read by immunoSEQ multiplex PCR, and TCRdb kept only the in-frame ones, dropping some. The sample holds approximately 1,500,000 clones; approximately 98% are singletons and the top ten take 0.4% to 0.45%. The sample was naive CD4+ T cells sorted from blood. The receptors shown here come from a man aged 25-40 years in good health. Both conserved end residues are part of each CDR3. The D gene is left open where the match is weak. Clone size is given for some rows only: seen once, a few or many times, or a class if the clone is expanded.

>-|TRBJ1-2|TRBD1|TRBV6-5
TGTGCCAGCAGTCGGAACAGGGGGGAGGTCTATGGCTACACCTTC
CASSRNRGEVYGYTF
>-|TRBJ2-7|TRBD2|TRBV29-1
TGCAGCGTGAAGCGGGAACACTCCTACGAGCAGTACTTC
CSVKREHSYEQYF
>-|TRBJ2-7|TRBD2|TRBV5-4
TGTGCCAGCAGCTTGAAGGGGACTAGCGGTTACGAGCAGTACTTC
CASSLKGTSGYEQYF
>once|TRBJ2-3|TRBD2|TRBV5-1
TGCGCCAGCAGCTTGGGGCTAGCGGGAGGGCCTACGTTGGGGCGGACAGATACGCAGTATTTT
CASSLGLAGGPTLGRTDTQYF
>-|TRBJ1-5|TRBD1|TRBV5-5
TGTGCCAGCAGCCTTCGGACAGGGGTTATTCAGCCCCAGCATTTT
CASSLRTGVIQPQHF
>-|TRBJ1-5|-|TRBV19
TGTGCCAGTAGTAGTCAGCCCCAGCATTTT
CASSSQPQHF
>once|TRBJ2-7|TRBD1|TRBV5-4
TGTGCCAGCAGTTTCAGGGGGTCCTCCTACGAGCAGTACTTC
CASSFRGSSYEQYF
>-|TRBJ2-5|-|TRBV7-3
TGTGCCAGCAGCTCCGCAGGGCAAGAGACCCAGTACTTC
CASSSAGQETQYF
>-|TRBJ2-5|-|TRBV5-6
TGTGCCAGCAGCTTGGATACGGTGGGGTTTGTGGAGACCCAGTACTTC
CASSLDTVGFVETQYF
>-|TRBJ2-7|TRBD2|TRBV18
TGTGCCAGCTCACCTTCCAGACTAGCTGGGAACGAGCAGTACTTC
CASSPSRLAGNEQYF
>once|TRBJ2-5|-|TRBV2
TGTGCCAGCAGTGAATCGGAAGGCAGAACTGGGACCCAGTACTTC
CASSESEGRTGTQYF
>-|TRBJ2-7|-|TRBV5-6
TGTGCCAGCAGCGGCCGGGCCTCCTACGAGCAGTACTTC
CASSGRASYEQYF
>-|TRBJ1-5|-|TRBV18
TGTGCCAGCTCATCCCGACCAGGCCAAGGAAGCAATCAGCCCCAGCATTTT
CASSSRPGQGSNQPQHF
>-|TRBJ2-7|-|TRBV5-8
TGTGCCAGCAGCTCGCTCCAGGGGATCGGCCACGAGCAGTACTTC
CASSSLQGIGHEQYF
>-|TRBJ1-1|-|TRBV2
TGTGCCAGCAGTGATAGTGAGTATAGTGAAGCTTTCTTT
CASSDSEYSEAFF
>-|TRBJ2-7|-|TRBV19
TGTGCCAGCGGCCCCTTACAGGGTCGGTCCTACGAGCAGTACTTC
CASGPLQGRSYEQYF
>once|TRBJ2-1|-|TRBV7-9
TGTGCCAGCAGCCCACCCCTGGGGGGATTCAGGAGCTCCTACAATGAGCAGTTCTTC
CASSPPLGGFRSSYNEQFF
>-|TRBJ1-1|-|TRBV27
TGTGCCAGCACCTCAGGTGTGGGCACTGAAGCTTTCTTT
CASTSGVGTEAFF
>-|TRBJ2-1|TRBD2|TRBV9
TGTGCCAGCAGCACCCAAGGAGGGAGGGACGATGAGCAGTTCTTC
CASSTQGGRDDEQFF
>-|TRBJ2-2|TRBD2|TRBV28
TGTGCCAGCAGTTTACCCCCGGGACTAGCGATGACCGGGGAGCTGTTTTTT
CASSLPPGLAMTGELFF
>-|TRBJ2-2|-|TRBV28
TGTGCCAGCACCGCATGGACCGGGGAGCTGTTTTTT
CASTAWTGELFF
>-|TRBJ2-7|-|TRBV13
TGTGCCAGCAGCCTAGGGGGGCGGAAACCCTACGAGCAGTACTTC
CASSLGGRKPYEQYF
>-|TRBJ2-5|-|TRBV6-1
TGTGCCAGCAGTAAAGACAGGATTGGGCTAATAGAGACCCAGTACTTC
CASSKDRIGLIETQYF
>-|TRBJ2-3|TRBD2|TRBV5-1
TGCGCCAGCAGCTTGGGACTAGCGGGAGGGCCATTCACAGATACGCAGTATTTT
CASSLGLAGGPFTDTQYF
>-|TRBJ2-3|TRBD2|TRBV11-2
TGTGCCAGCAGACGGGCGGGAGGACGCACAGATACGCAGTATTTT
CASRRAGGRTDTQYF
>-|TRBJ1-5|-|TRBV2
TGTGCCAGCAGTGAAACAGGGACTAGCAATCAGCCCCAGCATTTT
CASSETGTSNQPQHF
>-|TRBJ1-5|TRBD1|TRBV13
TGTGCCAGCACCCTACACGCCCAGGGGGCGGGTGGAAGGAATTGGCCCCAGCATTTT
CASTLHAQGAGGRNWPQHF
>once|TRBJ2-1|TRBD1|TRBV7-9
TGTGCCAGCAGCTTAGAGCGGACAGGGCTAAATGAGCAGTTCTTC
CASSLERTGLNEQFF
>-|TRBJ2-1|-|TRBV5-1
TGCGCCAGCAGCTTTTTAACTGAGCAGTTCTTC
CASSFLTEQFF
>-|TRBJ1-2|-|TRBV7-8
TGTGCCAGCAGCTTAGCGACTTCATCAAACTATGGCTACACCTTC
CASSLATSSNYGYTF
>-|TRBJ1-5|-|TRBV5-5
TGTGCCAGCAGCTTTGGGTGGGAGAGCACTCAGCCCCAGCATTTT
CASSFGWESTQPQHF
>-|TRBJ1-1|-|TRBV30
TGTGCCTGGCGCGTTGGGGGGTTGAACACTGAAGCTTTCTTT
CAWRVGGLNTEAFF
>-|TRBJ2-7|TRBD2|TRBV27
TGTGCCAGCAGTCTGACTAGCGGGAGATCCCGCGAGCAGTACTTC
CASSLTSGRSREQYF
>once|TRBJ1-2|TRBD1|TRBV10-3
TGTGCCATTAACGGGGACAGGGGCCCCTATGGCTACACCTTC
CAINGDRGPYGYTF
>-|TRBJ1-3|TRBD1|TRBV4-1
TGCGCCAGCAGCCAGGCCGGGACAGGGGCCTCTGGAAACACCATATATTTT
CASSQAGTGASGNTIYF
>-|TRBJ2-1|-|TRBV9
TGTGCCAGCAGTCCCGAGCCGAGCTCCTACAATGAGCAGTTCTTC
CASSPEPSSYNEQFF
>-|TRBJ2-3|TRBD2|TRBV14
TGTGCCAGCAGCCAAGAACACTTTCTAGCGGGAAGAGATACGCAGTATTTT
CASSQEHFLAGRDTQYF
>-|TRBJ1-2|TRBD1|TRBV15
TGTGCCACCAGCAGAGCACGTCCCGGGACAGGGGAAGGCTACACCTTC
CATSRARPGTGEGYTF
>-|TRBJ2-3|-|TRBV30
TGTGCCTGGAGCCCAGGTGATACGCAGTATTTT
CAWSPGDTQYF
>-|TRBJ2-5|-|TRBV18
TGTGCCAGCTCACCACTTAGCGAGACCCAGTACTTC
CASSPLSETQYF
>-|TRBJ1-2|-|TRBV6-5
TGTGCCAGCAGTTATCGGGCCAGCATAGCTAACTATGGCTACACCTTC
CASSYRASIANYGYTF